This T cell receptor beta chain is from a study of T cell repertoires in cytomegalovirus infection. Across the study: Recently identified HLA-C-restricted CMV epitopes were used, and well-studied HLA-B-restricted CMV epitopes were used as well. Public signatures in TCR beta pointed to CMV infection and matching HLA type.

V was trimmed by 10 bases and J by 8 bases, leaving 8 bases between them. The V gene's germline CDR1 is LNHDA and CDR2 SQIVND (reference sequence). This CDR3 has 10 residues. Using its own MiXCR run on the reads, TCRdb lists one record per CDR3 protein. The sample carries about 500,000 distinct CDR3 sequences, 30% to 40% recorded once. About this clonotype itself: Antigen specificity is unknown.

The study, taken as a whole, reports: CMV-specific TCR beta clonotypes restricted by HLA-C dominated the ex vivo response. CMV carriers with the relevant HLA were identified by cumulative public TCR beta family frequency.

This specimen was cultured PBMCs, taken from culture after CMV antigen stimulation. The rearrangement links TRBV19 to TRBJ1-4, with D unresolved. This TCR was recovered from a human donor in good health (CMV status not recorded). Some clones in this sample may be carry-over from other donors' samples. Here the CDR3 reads CATSREKLFF. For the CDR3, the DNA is TGTGCCACCTCGAGGGAAAAACTGTTTTTT. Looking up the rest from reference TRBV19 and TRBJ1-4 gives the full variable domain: DGGITQSPKYLFRKEGQNVTLSCEQNLNHDAMYWYRQDPGQGLRLIYYSQIVNDFQKGDIAEGYSVSREKKESFPLTVTSAQKNPTAFYLCATSREKLFFGSGTQLSVL.